The 11 T cell receptor beta chains below come from one sample, sequenced in a study of T cells expressing NK-cell markers. Reprocessing the 5' RACE reads, TCRdb reports a single entry for every CDR3 protein and omits DNA. The table gives about 150,000 distinct CDR3 sequences; the top ten clones make up about 39% of it. What was sequenced was blood T cells: a sorted CD56 or NKG2C T cell subset, CD4+ or CD8+ T cells, or bulk PBMC T cells (not recorded which). The origin of the receptors is a woman aged 50 to 60 in good health.

The chain recombines TRBV5-6 with TRBJ2-1; TCRdb's assignment of TRBD2 cannot be checked, as there is no DNA. Germline assignment: CDR1 SGHDT and CDR2 YYEEEE. The CDR3 sequence is 17 residues long. The chain's CDR3 is CASSGGTSGSSYNEQFF.

The chain carries TRBV29-1 and TRBJ2-7. Looked up from germline, CDR1 is SQVTM and CDR2 is ANQGSEA. This CDR3 spans 12 amino acids. CDR3: CSVTGTNYEQYF.

This sequence joins TRBV10-3 and TRBJ2-1; TCRdb gives TRBD1 as the D gene, but with no DNA this cannot be confirmed. This CDR3 has 16 amino acids. Germline CDR1 is ENHRY and CDR2 is SYGVKD. The CDR3 loop is CAISGPGAASYNEQFF.

The gene calls are TRBV5-5 and TRBJ1-1. Germline CDR1 reads SGHKS; CDR2 reads YYEKEE (reference sequence). This CDR3 contains 13 residues. The CDR3 loop reads CASREGMNTEAFF.

V usage is TRBV20-1 and J usage is TRBJ2-3; TCRdb picks TRBD2, but there is no DNA to check that call. This CDR3 is built from 15 residues. CDR1 and CDR2 from the germline V gene are DFQATT and SNEGSKA (reference sequence). The CDR3 spells CSAWTSGSGTDTQYF.

The genes are TRBV12-3 or TRBV12-4 and TRBJ2-7. The CDR3 is made up of 12 amino acids. The CDR3 protein is CASSVYDYEQYF.

The chain uses TRBV29-1 and TRBJ2-1; TCRdb's D call of TRBD2 is untestable without DNA. The CDR3 sequence is 14 residues long. Germline CDR1 reads SQVTM; CDR2 reads ANQGSEA. The CDR3 sequence: CSVGRTSGLNEQFF.

This chain links TRBV12-5 with TRBJ2-5; the TCRdb D gene call, TRBD1, has no DNA to confirm it. The germline V gene encodes CDR1 LGHNT and CDR2 FRNRAP. The CDR3 loop spans 14 amino acids. CDR3 loop: CASALGAGGETQYF.

The V gene is TRBV29-1, the J gene TRBJ2-3; the D call of TRBD2 rests on TCRdb alone, since no DNA is present to check it. The CDR3 totals 15 residues. Germline CDR1 SQVTM, CDR2 ANQGSEA. The CDR3: CSVEDLAGGTDTQYF.

The V and J genes are TRBV5-1 and TRBJ2-1. Germline CDR1 is SGHRS and CDR2 is YFSETQ. The CDR3 runs to 13 residues. CDR3 sequence: CASSLASYNEQFF.

V and J are TRBV3-1 and TRBJ1-2; the TCRdb call, TRBD1, lacks DNA for checking. This CDR3 has 14 amino acids. The V gene's germline CDR1 is LGHDT and CDR2 YNNKEL (reference sequence). CDR3 residues: CASSRPVDSYGYTF. Variable domain in full (rest from reference TRBV3-1 and TRBJ1-2): DTAVSQTPKYLVTQMGNDKSIKCEQNLGHDTMYWYKQDSKKFLKIMFSYNNKELIINETVPNRFSPKSPDKAHLNLHINSLELGDSAVYFCASSRPVDSYGYTFGSGTRLTVV.